The 30 T cell receptor beta chains below all came from one sample that was sequenced in a study of shared clonotypes between healthy human individuals. TCRdb's table, derived via immunoSEQ multiplex PCR, lists solely in-frame clones and lacks some. The sample consists of 1,100,000 or so clones, about 84% of them appearing once. The sample was memory CD4+ T cells from PBMCs. The subset here: CD45RA-negative fraction. Receptors were obtained from a man aged 18 to 29 in good health. Some clones in this sample may be carry-over from other donors' samples.

The chain combines TRBV6-1 with TRBJ1-5, with a weak D call TRBD1 (5 bases). This CDR3 has 16 amino acids. Trimming cost V 2 bases and J 6 bases, with 17 bases left between them. Germline V gives CDR1 MNHNS, CDR2 SASEGT. The CDR3 nucleotides are TGTGCCAGCAGTGAACGTCTTTCTGGGGGGGGTCAGCCCCAGCATTTT. Amino acid sequence: CASSERLSGGGQPQHF.

The J gene is TRBJ2-1, the V gene TRBV7-9; the D call may be TRBD1 or TRBD2 (6 bases each). V was pared by 5 bases and J by 1 base, with 15 bases between. CDR3 size: 16 residues. Germline V gene sequence: CDR1 SEHNR, CDR2 FQNEAQ (reference sequence). CDR3 residues: CASSGQSGRSYNEQFF. Written as DNA, the CDR3 is TGTGCCAGCAGCGGACAGAGCGGGCGTTCCTACAATGAGCAGTTCTTC.

The chain links TRBV5-4 to TRBJ2-1; weak D call: TRBD2 (6 bases). The CDR3 spans 12 residues. Trimming took off 0 bases at V and 10 bases at J, with 8 bases between the two ends. Germline V CDR1 and CDR2: SGHNT, YYREEE (reference sequence). CDR3 sequence reads: CASSLELAEQFF. DNA of the CDR3: TGTGCCAGCAGCTTGGAGCTAGCGGAGCAGTTCTTC.

This rearrangement joins TRBV7-9 to TRBJ2-2; 7 nucleotides agree with TRBD2. The CDR3 sequence is 18 residues long. Trimming removed 2 bases from V and 6 bases from J; junction bases left unmatched: 15. Per germline, CDR1 SEHNR and CDR2 FQNEAQ (reference sequence). The CDR3, as DNA: TGTGCCAGCAGCTTAAGTTTAACTGGGACTATCAACGCCGGGGAGCTGTTTTTT. Its translation: CASSLSLTGTINAGELFF. Based on the CDR3 plus reference TRBV7-9 and TRBJ2-2, the full variable domain is DTGVSQNPRHKITKRGQNVTFRCDPISEHNRLYWYRQTLGQGPEFLTYFQNEAQLEKSRLLSDRFSAERPKGSFSTLEIQRTEQGDSAMYLCASSLSLTGTINAGELFFGEGSRLTVL.

The gene calls are TRBV7-3 and TRBJ2-1; no reliable D call. Germline CDR1 reads SGHTA; CDR2 reads FQGTGA. The ends were cut back, 5 bases at V and 0 bases at J, with 8 bases in the middle. This CDR3 is built from 14 residues. In DNA form, the CDR3 reads TGTGCCAGCAGCCCGGCAGGCTCCTACAATGAGCAGTTCTTC. It codes for CASSPAGSYNEQFF.

Written as DNA, the CDR3 is TGTGCCAGCAGTGACTCGGTGGAGGGGTACACCGGGGAGCTGTTTTTT. It translates to CASSDSVEGYTGELFF. The chain has TRBV6-4 and TRBJ2-2; TRBD2 might be the D (6 bases). The germline gives CDR1 MRHNA, CDR2 SNTAGT. The V gene lost 0 bases and the J gene lost 3 bases, with 11 bases spanning the gap. The CDR3 runs to 16 residues.

This clone was picked up one time. The chain is built from TRBV2 and TRBJ2-1; tentatively, D is TRBD2 (7 bases). CDR1 is SNHLY, CDR2 FYNNEI, per germline. The V and J ends lost 2 bases and 6 bases respectively, with 20 bases between them. The length of the CDR3 is 17 residues. The CDR3 loop is CASSEPRGATGSNEQFF. The CDR3 region has the DNA TGTGCCAGCAGTGAACCCCGGGGGGCTACCGGGAGCAATGAGCAGTTCTTC.

V is TRBV2 and J is TRBJ2-5, with D perhaps TRBD1 (6 bases). Germline V gene lookup returns CDR1 SNHLY and CDR2 FYNNEI. The length of the CDR3 is 14 residues. Trimming stripped 6 bases from V and 5 bases from J, with 16 bases between. The CDR3 region has the DNA TGTGCCAGCAGCAACAATTACAGGGACGAGACCCAGTACTTC. It translates to CASSNNYRDETQYF.

This chain joins TRBV7-2 and TRBJ2-7; D may be TRBD2 (6 bases). The V end lost 6 bases, the J end lost 4 bases, and 10 bases lay between the germline ends. Germline V gene sequence: CDR1 SGHTA, CDR2 FQGNSA. The CDR3 runs to 12 residues. CDR3 nucleotide sequence: TGTGCCAGCAGGCGGGACGGGTACGAGCAGTACTTC. Translated: CASRRDGYEQYF.

With regard to this clone: This CDR3 is also generated by other DNA sequences in the sample. This sequence joins TRBV5-1 and TRBJ2-5; D unresolved. The CDR3 extends over 13 amino acids. Between the trimmed V and J ends, which lost 0 bases and 4 bases, there was a span of 7 bases. CDR1 and CDR2 from the germline V gene are SGHRS and YFSETQ. Here the CDR3 reads CASSLGAAETQYF. CDR3 DNA sequence: TGCGCCAGCAGCTTGGGAGCCGCAGAGACCCAGTACTTC.

This clone was recorded a few times. Other DNA sequences in this specimen translate into the identical CDR3. The CDR3 nucleotides read TGTGCCAGCAGTTACCGGGTCAGTGAAAAACTGTTTTTT. As protein: CASSYRVSEKLFF. The rearrangement uses TRBV6-6 and TRBJ1-4; no clear D. CDR3 size: 13 residues. Trimming removed 2 bases from V and 7 bases from J, with 8 bases in between. Germline V gives CDR1 MNHNY, CDR2 SVGAGI (reference sequence).

The chain uses TRBV5-1 and TRBJ2-1, with 8 bases that match TRBD1. The CDR3 is made up of 14 amino acids. Germline-derived CDR1 and CDR2 are SGHRS and YFSETQ. V shed 4 bases, J shed 6 bases, and the junction held 6 bases outside the gene matches. In DNA, the CDR3 is TGCGCCAGCAGCCTCCTTACAGGGGGCAATGAGCAGTTCTTC. Translating it yields CASSLLTGGNEQFF.

This clone was recorded a few times. The chain combines TRBV5-1 with TRBJ2-7; no firm D call. The CDR3 covers 13 residues. V shed 4 bases and J shed 3 bases, with 11 bases lying between them. The germline gives CDR1 SGHRS, CDR2 YFSETQ. In nucleotides, the CDR3 is TGCGCCAGCAGCGTTGACTCCTACTACGAGCAGTACTTC. Encoded protein: CASSVDSYYEQYF.

V usage is TRBV18 and J usage is TRBJ2-1; TRBD2 might be the D (5 bases). CDR1 is KGHSH, CDR2 LQKENI, per germline. The CDR3 extends over 14 amino acids. V shed 6 bases and J shed 9 bases, with 18 bases lying between them. In DNA, the CDR3 is TGTGCCAGCTCGCCGGGAACATTACTTCCTGAGCAGTTCTTC. Encoded protein: CASSPGTLLPEQFF.

The chain joins TRBV9 to TRBJ2-3; 10 bases line up with TRBD1. CDR1 is SGDLS and CDR2 is YYNGEE in the germline V gene. V shed 7 bases and J 3 bases; nucleotides not matched to a gene: 5. CDR3 length equals 14 residues. In DNA form, the CDR3 reads TGTGCCAGCGGGACGGGACAGGGGACAGATACGCAGTATTTT. Its protein is CASGTGQGTDTQYF.

This clone was seen repeatedly, ten times or more. The identical CDR3 is also encoded by other nucleotide sequences in the sample. V is TRBV28 and J is TRBJ2-7; the match to TRBD2 covers 8 bases. V shed 4 bases and J 4 bases; nucleotides not matched to a gene: 3. From germline, CDR1 is MDHEN and CDR2 SYDVKM. The CDR3 totals 13 residues. The CDR3 DNA follows: TGTGCCAGCAGTTCTACTAGCGGATACGAGCAGTACTTC. This codes for CASSSTSGYEQYF. Using reference TRBV28 and TRBJ2-7 for the parts outside the CDR3, the full variable domain is DVKVTQSSRYLVKRTGEKVFLECVQDMDHENMFWYRQDPGLGLRLIYFSYDVKMKEKGDIPEGYSVSREKKERFSLILESASTNQTSMYLCASSSTSGYEQYFGPGTRLTVT.

The rearrangement links TRBV6-1 to TRBJ2-7, with TRBD2 matching 11 bases. With 5 bases clipped from V and 0 bases from J, the junction kept 3 bases outside the gene matches. Germline V CDR1 and CDR2: MNHNS, SASEGT. This CDR3 is 15 amino acids long. The CDR3 sequence is CASSTGTSGSYEQYF. In DNA, the CDR3 is TGTGCCAGCAGTACCGGGACTAGCGGCTCCTACGAGCAGTACTTC.

V is TRBV28 and J is TRBJ2-5; TRBD2 agrees at 14 bases. CDR3 length: 15 amino acids. Trimming at V came to 4 bases and at J to 7 bases, leaving 5 bases not matched to a gene. Germline values: CDR1 MDHEN, CDR2 SYDVKM. Here the CDR3 reads CASSSGGTSGRTQYF. The CDR3, as DNA: TGTGCCAGCAGTTCAGGGGGGACTAGCGGGAGGACCCAGTACTTC.

The chain has TRBV9 and TRBJ2-3; TRBD1 might be the D (6 bases). CDR3 length equals 14 residues. The V and J ends lost 3 bases and 4 bases respectively, with 12 bases between them. The germline V gene has CDR1 SGDLS and CDR2 YYNGEE. Here the CDR3 reads CASSAPHRADTQYF. The DNA for the CDR3 is TGTGCCAGCAGCGCCCCACACAGGGCAGATACGCAGTATTTT.

The rearrangement uses TRBV19 and TRBJ2-7; 10 nucleotides match TRBD2. With V trimmed by 4 bases and J by 6 bases, 3 bases remained unmatched. From germline, CDR1 is LNHDA and CDR2 SQIVND (reference sequence). The CDR3 extends over 13 amino acids. The CDR3 is CASSTVAGGEQYF. CDR3 sequence (DNA): TGTGCCAGTAGTACCGTAGCGGGAGGCGAGCAGTACTTC. The full variable domain, rest sourced from reference TRBV19 and TRBJ2-7, is DGGITQSPKYLFRKEGQNVTLSCEQNLNHDAMYWYRQDPGQGLRLIYYSQIVNDFQKGDIAEGYSVSREKKESFPLTVTSAQKNPTAFYLCASSTVAGGEQYFGPGTRLTVT.

This clone was detected only a few times. The chain joins TRBV29-1 to TRBJ1-2; 11 bases match TRBD1. This CDR3 region has 13 residues. Trimming took 7 bases from V and 4 from J; bases not matched to a gene: 5. CDR1 SQVTM and CDR2 ANQGSEA come from the germline V gene. The CDR3 reads CSARTGGSYGYTF. Here the CDR3 DNA reads TGCAGCGCTCGGACAGGGGGCAGCTATGGCTACACCTTC. Together with reference TRBV29-1 and TRBJ1-2, the CDR3 gives the full variable domain: SAVISQKPSRDICQRGTSLTIQCQVDSQVTMMFWYRQQPGQSLTLIATANQGSEATYESGFVIDKFPISRPNLTFSTLTVSNMSPEDSSIYLCSARTGGSYGYTFGSGTRLTVV.

This clone was counted between two and nine times. The chain recombines TRBV25-1 with TRBJ1-4; D call uncertain. V lost 6 bases and J 3 bases, leaving 5 bases between the germline ends. Germline CDR1 and CDR2: MGHDK and SYGVNS. The CDR3 has 12 residues. CDR3 DNA sequence: TGTGCCAGCAGGACCTCTAATGAAAAACTGTTTTTT. Amino acid sequence: CASRTSNEKLFF.

V is TRBV21-1 and J is TRBJ2-1. TRBV21-1 is a recognized pseudogene. CDR3 size: 16 residues. CDR3 DNA sequence: TGTGCCAGCAGCAACTGCCCCGGCAGCTCCTACAATGAGCAGTTCTTC. Translated: CASSNCPGSSYNEQFF.

The rearrangement links TRBV7-8 to TRBJ1-5; D unclear. The CDR3 loop spans 15 amino acids. Germline CDR1 and CDR2: SGHVS and FQNEAQ. V lost 7 bases, J lost 0 bases, and 13 bases lay in between. The DNA of the CDR3 is TGTGCCAGCAACCCGGAGGGTTTTAGCAATCAGCCCCAGCATTTT. Translation gives CASNPEGFSNQPQHF.

The chain has TRBV7-2 and TRBJ1-1; the D gene is possibly TRBD1 (5 bases). This CDR3 region has 16 residues. Germline CDR1 is SGHTA and CDR2 is FQGNSA. Trimming took off 8 bases at V and 5 bases at J, with 24 bases between the two ends. CDR3 coding DNA: TGTGCCAGCGACCCTAGGGGCAGGGTGGCAGGGACTGAAGCTTTCTTT. Translation: CASDPRGRVAGTEAFF.

The chain employs TRBV28 and TRBJ2-3; D unclear. The V and J ends lost 3 bases and 8 bases respectively, with 6 bases between them. Germline assignment: CDR1 MDHEN and CDR2 SYDVKM. The CDR3 runs to 11 residues. The CDR3 DNA reads TGTGCCAGCAGTTTTAAGGTTACGCAGTATTTT. Translated, it gives CASSFKVTQYF.

This chain links TRBV5-1 with TRBJ1-3, with TRBD1 as a possible D gene (6 bases). The CDR3 totals 14 residues. Germline loops: CDR1 SGHRS, CDR2 YFSETQ. Trimming removed 4 bases from V and 4 bases from J, with 12 bases in between. The CDR3 spells CASSPGDNGNTIYF. The CDR3 DNA follows: TGCGCCAGCAGCCCGGGGGACAACGGAAACACCATATATTTT.

This sequence joins TRBV5-1 and TRBJ2-1; D remains unclear. V lost 0 bases to trimming and J lost 0 bases, with 10 bases between them. This CDR3 has 16 residues. Germline CDR1 reads SGHRS; CDR2 reads YFSETQ. CDR3 nucleotides: TGCGCCAGCAGCTTGGGTGGCCAGAGCTCCTACAATGAGCAGTTCTTC. It codes for CASSLGGQSSYNEQFF.

The rearrangement links TRBV5-1 to TRBJ2-1, with TRBD2 identical over 12 bases. This CDR3 has 15 amino acids. Germline CDR1 SGHRS, CDR2 YFSETQ. V gave up 4 bases and J gave up 6 bases; unmatched junction bases: 5. The CDR3 DNA sequence: TGCGCCAGCAGCCCGACTAGCGGGAGAGGCAATGAGCAGTTCTTC. Its protein is CASSPTSGRGNEQFF.

The chain combines TRBV28 with TRBJ2-2, with 7 bases lining up with TRBD1. The CDR3 is made up of 15 amino acids. Germline loops: CDR1 MDHEN, CDR2 SYDVKM. J was trimmed by 3 bases and V by 7 bases; bases with no gene match: 8. The CDR3 nucleotides are TGTGCCAGCAATCCACAGGGGAAGGACACCGGGGAGCTGTTTTTT. Translating it yields CASNPQGKDTGELFF.